The 26 T cell receptor beta chains listed next were all sequenced from one sample in a study of siplizumab effects on memory and regulatory T cells. The data were produced by immunoSEQ multiplex PCR, yet TCRdb's version contains in-frame clones alone and is incomplete. The table shows tens of thousands of clones, with 75% to 95% occurring only once. Sequencing used CD8+ T cells sorted from blood. The receptors stem from a human donor in good health.

V is TRBV29-1 and J is TRBJ2-7, with 7 bases aligning to TRBD1. Germline CDR1 is SQVTM and CDR2 is ANQGSEA. The V segment lost 0 bases and the J segment 4 bases; nucleotides outside the gene matches: 6. The CDR3 spans 14 residues. The CDR3 coding sequence is TGCAGCGTTGAAGAGGGGACAGAGCATTACGAGCAGTACTTC. This translates into CSVEEGTEHYEQYF.

The CDR3 nucleotides read TGTGCCAGCTCGAGTAGCGGGGAGAGCTCCTACGAGCAGTACTTC. As protein: CASSSSGESSYEQYF. The chain is built from TRBV18 and TRBJ2-7; 8 bases fit TRBD2. The CDR3 is 15 amino acids. Germline-derived CDR1 and CDR2 are KGHSH and LQKENI. The trim removed 6 bases at V and 0 bases at J, leaving 7 bases unmatched. Together with reference TRBV18 and TRBJ2-7, the CDR3 gives the full variable domain: NAGVMQNPRHLVRRRGQEARLRCSPMKGHSHVYWYRQLPEEGLKFMVYLQKENIIDESGMPKERFSAEFPKEGPSILRIQQVVRGDSAAYFCASSSSGESSYEQYFGPGTRLTVT.

The DNA of the CDR3 is TGTGCCTGGAGTGAGGGAATGGGCAATCAGCCCCAGCATTTT. Translating it yields CAWSEGMGNQPQHF. J is TRBJ1-5 and V is TRBV30; D uncertain. Germline CDR1 reads GTSNPN; CDR2 reads SVGIG (reference sequence). The CDR3 loop spans 14 amino acids. The V and J ends lost 1 base and 2 bases respectively, with 9 bases between them.

The chain links TRBV7-9 to TRBJ2-2; TRBD2 agrees at 8 bases. Trimming cost V 2 bases and J 3 bases; bases outside gene matches: 8. This CDR3 has 17 residues. Germline V gene lookup returns CDR1 SEHNR and CDR2 FQNEAQ (reference sequence). CDR3 residues: CASSLPLSGSYTGELFF. As DNA, the CDR3 is TGTGCCAGCAGCTTACCCTTGAGCGGGAGCTACACCGGGGAGCTGTTTTTT.

The gene calls are TRBV5-3 and TRBJ1-3, with D maybe TRBD1 (5 bases). TRBV5-3 is given ORF status, its function remaining uncertain. Trimming shortened V by 10 bases and J by 4 bases, and 15 bases separated the two germline ends. The CDR3 is 13 residues long. Written as DNA, the CDR3 is TGTGCCGGAACCGGGACCAAAGGAAACACCATATATTTT. Residues: CAGTGTKGNTIYF.

The chain has TRBV20-1 and TRBJ1-1; no clear D. V dropped 0 bases and J dropped 1 base, with 0 bases sitting between them. CDR1 is DFQATT and CDR2 is SNEGSKA in the germline V gene (reference sequence). This CDR3 has 11 residues. CDR3 residues: CSARENTEAFF. The CDR3 coding sequence is TGCAGTGCTAGAGAGAACACTGAAGCTTTCTTT.

For the CDR3, the DNA is TGTGCCAGCAAACCGGGACTAGCGAATTACGAGCAGTACTTC. Protein sequence: CASKPGLANYEQYF. This chain links TRBV6-5 with TRBJ2-7; 10 bases map to TRBD2. This CDR3 contains 14 residues. V shed 7 bases, J shed 4 bases, and the junction held 7 bases outside the gene matches. In germline, CDR1 is MNHEY, CDR2 SVGAGI.

The chain couples TRBV7-9 to TRBJ1-2; 9 positions agree with TRBD1. Losses at the gene ends were 3 bases for V and 0 bases for J; bases not matched to a gene: 5. CDR1 and CDR2 from the germline V gene are SEHNR and FQNEAQ (reference sequence). CDR3 size: 16 residues. This CDR3 is CASSFSRQGANYGYTF. CDR3 coding DNA: TGTGCCAGCAGCTTTTCCCGACAGGGGGCTAACTATGGCTACACCTTC.

V usage is TRBV27 and J usage is TRBJ2-1; unclear D gene. The CDR3 length is 15 residues. V gave up 6 bases and J gave up 0 bases, with 12 bases separating them. Germline-derived CDR1 and CDR2 are MNHEY and SMNVEV (reference sequence). The CDR3 nucleotides read TGTGCCAGCAGCCTGGACGCCAGCTCCTACAATGAGCAGTTCTTC. It encodes CASSLDASSYNEQFF.

The V gene is TRBV28, the J gene TRBJ2-5; possible D gene TRBD1, 5 bases. The J call may be faulty, since TRBJ2-7 better matches the DNA end. The CDR3 extends over 15 amino acids. Germline loops: CDR1 MDHEN, CDR2 SYDVKM. CDR3 protein: CASIPTSDRAYEQYF. The CDR3 nucleotides are TGTGCCAGCATCCCAACTTCCGACAGAGCCTACGAGCAGTACTTC.

The chain employs TRBV6-5 and TRBJ2-7, with D perhaps matching TRBD1 (5 bases). Germline values: CDR1 MNHEY, CDR2 SVGAGI. The V end was cut by 10 bases, the J end by 3 bases, with 7 bases between. This CDR3 comprises 10 residues. CDR3 amino acids: CAIDSYEQYF. CDR3 sequence (DNA): TGTGCCATCGACAGCTACGAGCAGTACTTC.

The J gene is TRBJ2-5, the V gene TRBV12-5, with 9 bases that match TRBD1. Germline V lookup: CDR1 LGHNT, CDR2 FRNRAP. V trimming: 1 base; J trimming: 0 bases; junction bases outside the gene matches: 3. This CDR3 comprises 16 residues. CDR3 residues: CASGLATGGYQETQYF. CDR3 sequence (DNA): TGTGCTAGTGGTTTGGCGACAGGGGGGTACCAAGAGACCCAGTACTTC.

The rearrangement uses TRBV4-3 and TRBJ1-1; D gene unclear. Per germline, CDR1 LGHNA and CDR2 YSLEER. The CDR3 consists of 11 residues. Trimming removed 3 bases at V and 4 bases at J, with 3 bases between. The DNA of the CDR3 is TGCGCCAGCAGCCAGAGCACTGAAGCTTTCTTT. This translates into CASSQSTEAFF.

The rearrangement links TRBV7-6 to TRBJ2-1; the match to TRBD2 covers 8 bases. After removal of 1 base from V and 4 bases from J, the junction contained 3 bases not matched to a gene. Germline-derived CDR1 and CDR2 are SGHVS and FNYEAQ. This CDR3 contains 15 residues. CDR3 residues: CASSLGTSGYNEQFF. The CDR3 nucleotides read TGTGCCAGCAGCTTAGGCACTAGCGGATACAATGAGCAGTTCTTC.

The rearrangement joins TRBV5-6 to TRBJ2-3, with D perhaps assigned TRBD1 or TRBD2 (5 bases each). V shed 7 bases and J shed 6 bases, with 12 bases lying between them. CDR1 SGHDT and CDR2 YYEEEE come from the germline V gene. This CDR3 has 12 residues. The CDR3 region has the DNA TGTGCCAGCGGGTCGTGGGGGGATACGCAGTATTTT. This translates into CASGSWGDTQYF.

The sample holds one count of this clone. The chain has TRBV27 and TRBJ2-3; TRBD1 or TRBD2 may be the D gene (5 bases each). Germline V gene sequence: CDR1 MNHEY, CDR2 SMNVEV (reference sequence). The CDR3 has 13 residues. Trimming removed 8 bases from V and 8 bases from J, with 17 bases in between. DNA for the CDR3: TGTGCCAGCGGACCGATACCCGGGACTACGCAGTATTTT. Translation: CASGPIPGTTQYF.

V usage is TRBV11-2 and J usage is TRBJ2-7; D is uncertain. The ends were cut back, 8 bases at V and 5 bases at J, with 16 bases in the middle. The CDR3 has 13 amino acids. Germline lookup yields CDR1 SGHAT and CDR2 FQNNGV. CDR3 sequence reads: CASDSVGFHEQYF. The DNA for the CDR3 is TGTGCCAGCGACTCGGTGGGTTTCCACGAGCAGTACTTC.

The chain combines TRBV12-5 with TRBJ2-1; D possibly matches TRBD1 or TRBD2 (7 bases each). Germline CDR1 and CDR2: LGHNT and FRNRAP. The V gene lost 6 bases and the J gene lost 3 bases, with 18 bases spanning the gap. The length of the CDR3 is 16 residues. CDR3 in amino acids: CASGDEGASGYNEQFF. The CDR3 coding sequence is TGTGCTAGTGGGGACGAGGGGGCTAGCGGCTACAATGAGCAGTTCTTC. The full variable domain, completed using reference TRBV12-5 and TRBJ2-1, is DARVTQTPRHKVTEMGQEVTMRCQPILGHNTVFWYRQTMMQGLELLAYFRNRAPLDDSGMPKDRFSAEMPDATLATLKIQPSEPRDSAVYFCASGDEGASGYNEQFFGPGTRLTVL.

The chain recombines TRBV27 with TRBJ2-7; TRBD2 matches at 7 bases. Germline V gene data show CDR1 as MNHEY and CDR2 as SMNVEV (reference sequence). V was pared by 8 bases and J by 4 bases, with 5 bases of the junction left unmatched. The CDR3 runs 12 residues. The CDR3 nucleotides read TGTGCCAGCGGAAGCGGGGCTTACGAGCAGTACTTC. It encodes CASGSGAYEQYF.

This chain joins TRBV2 and TRBJ2-5; TRBD2 matches at 12 bases. Germline values: CDR1 SNHLY, CDR2 FYNNEI. The CDR3 consists of 17 residues. V was pared by 2 bases and J by 3 bases, with 7 bases of the junction left unmatched. The CDR3 loop is CASSERSSGGAKETQYF. The CDR3 nucleotides read TGTGCCAGCAGTGAAAGGTCTAGCGGGGGGGCAAAAGAGACCCAGTACTTC.

The gene calls are TRBV6-1 and TRBJ2-1; 7 nucleotides line up with TRBD2. V was clipped by 2 bases and J by 10 bases; unmatched bases: 14. CDR1 and CDR2 (germline): MNHNS, SASEGT. The CDR3 loop spans 16 amino acids. CDR3 amino acids: CASSEIGGTKLGEQFF. The CDR3 nucleotides are TGTGCCAGCAGTGAAATTGGTGGGACTAAGCTTGGGGAGCAGTTCTTC.

The chain is built from TRBV29-1 and TRBJ1-1; no firm D call. The CDR3 loop spans 11 amino acids. V lost 6 bases and J 5 bases, leaving 10 bases between the germline ends. Germline CDR1 SQVTM, CDR2 ANQGSEA. CDR3 coding DNA: TGCAGCGTCCATGTCTGGACTGAAGCTTTCTTT. Its translation: CSVHVWTEAFF.

The chain combines TRBV9 with TRBJ2-5, with D possibly TRBD2 on 7 matching bases. V lost 4 bases and J 4 bases, leaving 20 bases between the germline ends. From germline, CDR1 is SGDLS and CDR2 YYNGEE. This CDR3 contains 16 residues. DNA of the CDR3: TGTGCCAGCAGCTCCGCCGAGGGGGGGCGCACAGAGACCCAGTACTTC. Translated: CASSSAEGGRTETQYF.

The chain carries TRBV6-1 and TRBJ1-2; no clear D gene. The CDR3 runs 13 residues. Per the germline V gene, CDR1 is MNHNS and CDR2 is SASEGT. V lost 2 bases to trimming and J lost 8 bases, with 12 bases between them. CDR3 in DNA: TGTGCCAGCAGTGAATTGGGGATGGGCGGCTACACCTTC. Translation: CASSELGMGGYTF.

The rearrangement links TRBV27 to TRBJ2-7, with TRBD2 identical over 14 bases. Germline CDR1 MNHEY, CDR2 SMNVEV (reference sequence). The CDR3 has 17 residues. After removal of 5 bases from V and 1 base from J, the junction contained 7 bases not matched to a gene. The CDR3 is CASSLGTSGSTSYEQYF. The CDR3 coding sequence is TGTGCCAGCAGTCTCGGGACTAGCGGGAGTACGTCCTACGAGCAGTACTTC.

The chain recombines TRBV19 with TRBJ2-7, with 7 positions matching TRBD1. The ends lost 6 bases at V and 5 bases at J; junction bases unmatched: 4. CDR3 size: 12 residues. Germline CDR1 LNHDA, CDR2 SQIVND (reference sequence). The CDR3 protein is CASRQGNNEQYF. As DNA, the CDR3 is TGTGCCAGTAGACAGGGGAACAACGAGCAGTACTTC.